The rows below give T cell receptor beta chains drawn from one sample of a study of human T cells and chemical hapten exposure. TCRdb recomputed calls from the RACE reads with MiXCR, one row per CDR3 protein. There are some 340,000 distinct CDR3 sequences in the sample; under 8% occur only once, and 8% to 9% lies in the top ten. The input for sequencing was whole blood, taken in connection with sensitization to the hapten diphenylcyclopropenone (DPC). All receptors come from a woman between 18 and 30 years old with alopecia areata. Some clones in this sample may be carry-over from other donors' samples. Both conserved end residues are part of each CDR3. The D gene is left open where the match is weak. Rows give clone size only sometimes, using once, few, many, or a class for an expanded clone.

CASRLTLAGGPPGELFF TGTGCCAGCAGGCTTACATTAGCGGGGGGGCCACCCGGGGAGCTGTTTTTT TRBJ2-2 few TRBV7-2 TRBD2
CASSRQSGTEAFF TGTGCCAGCAGCAGACAGTCGGGCACTGAAGCTTTCTTT TRBJ1-1 NA TRBV6-4 NA
CASSLSAGGWGDTQYF TGTGCCAGCAGCTTAAGTGCGGGGGGCTGGGGAGATACGCAGTATTTT TRBJ2-3 NA TRBV7-2 TRBD2
CASSEGTARNTEAFF TGTGCCAGCAGTGAAGGTACAGCTAGGAACACTGAAGCTTTCTTT TRBJ1-1 NA TRBV6-1 NA
CASSSTGGRGTDTQYF TGCGCCAGCAGCTCTACAGGGGGCCGGGGCACAGATACGCAGTATTTT TRBJ2-3 NA TRBV5-1 TRBD1
CASSPIPGQGNTFF TGTGCCAGCAGCCCAATCCCCGGACAGGGTAATACTTTCTTT TRBJ1-1 few TRBV13 TRBD1
CASSYSFLVNTEAFF TGTGCCAGCAGTTACTCGTTTTTGGTCAACACTGAAGCTTTCTTT TRBJ1-1 many TRBV6-5 NA
CASSSPHGYLTDTQYF TGTGCCAGCAGCTCCCCACACGGGTATCTTACAGATACGCAGTATTTT TRBJ2-3 many TRBV7-3 NA
CASSWGTNTEAFF TGTGCCAGCAGCTGGGGGACGAACACTGAAGCTTTCTTT TRBJ1-1 few TRBV5-5 NA
CATGQGGGSPLHF TGTGCCACCGGACAGGGGGGCGGTTCACCCCTCCACTTT TRBJ1-6 few TRBV11-1 TRBD1
CAISEASGQNEQYF TGTGCCATCAGTGAGGCCTCAGGACAGAACGAGCAGTACTTC TRBJ2-7 few TRBV10-3 NA
CASSELTLDQPQHF TGTGCCAGCAGTGAACTGACGTTAGATCAGCCCCAGCATTTT TRBJ1-5 NA TRBV2 NA